Below are 2 T cell receptor beta chains sequenced from a single sample in a study of T cell responses to AZD1222 COVID-19 vaccine. Measured with immunoSEQ multiplex PCR; TCRdb has only the in-frame clones, and not every one. The sample yields 140,000 to 150,000 clones, 92% seen once. The specimen was peripheral blood, collected on day 0 of AZD1222 vaccination. The receptors stem from an adult in good health.

The genes are TRBV5-1 and TRBJ1-2; 9 bases are a match to TRBD1. The CDR3 is 14 amino acids. V gave up 3 bases and J gave up 5 bases; unmatched junction bases: 5. The germline gives CDR1 SGHRS, CDR2 YFSETQ. The CDR3 sequence: CASSSTGGNYGYTF. The DNA of the CDR3 is TGCGCCAGCAGCTCCACAGGGGGCAATTATGGCTACACCTTC.

The chain has TRBV2 and TRBJ2-5, with 11 bases matching TRBD2. Per germline, CDR1 SNHLY and CDR2 FYNNEI. The CDR3 totals 14 residues. V dropped 6 bases and J dropped 5; count of bases not matched to a gene: 5. The CDR3 here is CASRETSGKETQYF. The DNA for the CDR3 is TGTGCCAGCAGGGAGACTAGCGGGAAGGAGACCCAGTACTTC.